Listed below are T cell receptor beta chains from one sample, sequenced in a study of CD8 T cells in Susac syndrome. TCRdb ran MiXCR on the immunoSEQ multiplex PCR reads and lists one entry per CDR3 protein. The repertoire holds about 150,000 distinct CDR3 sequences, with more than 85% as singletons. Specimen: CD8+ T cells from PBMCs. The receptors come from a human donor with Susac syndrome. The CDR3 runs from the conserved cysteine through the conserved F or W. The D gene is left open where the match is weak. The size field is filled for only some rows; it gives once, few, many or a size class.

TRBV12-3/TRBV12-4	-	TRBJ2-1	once	TGTGCCAGCAGTTTTGTGGCAGGGGACGGTGAGCAGTTCTTC	CASSFVAGDGEQFF
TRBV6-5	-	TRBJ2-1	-	TGTGCCAGCAGTTATGGAGGGAGCTACAATGAGCAGTTCTTC	CASSYGGSYNEQFF
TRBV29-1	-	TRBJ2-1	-	TGCAGCGTGGTCGGGAATTACAATGAGCAGTTCTTC	CSVVGNYNEQFF
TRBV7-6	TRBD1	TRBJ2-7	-	TGTGCCAGCAGCACCGAGACAGGGGCCGTGAATCAGTACTTC	CASSTETGAVNQYF
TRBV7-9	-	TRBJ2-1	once	TGTGCCAGCAGCCCTAGTCCAGGGATGGTAGCGGAATACAATGAGCAGTTCTTC	CASSPSPGMVAEYNEQFF
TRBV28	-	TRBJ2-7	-	TGTGCCAGCAACGACTACGAGCAGTACTTC	CASNDYEQYF
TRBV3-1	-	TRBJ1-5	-	TGTGCCAGCAGCCAAGATCGGCGCAATCAGCCCCAGCATTTT	CASSQDRRNQPQHF
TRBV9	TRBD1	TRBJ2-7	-	TGTGCCAGCAGCGTAGGGGGGACAGCTAGCTACGAGCAGTACTTC	CASSVGGTASYEQYF
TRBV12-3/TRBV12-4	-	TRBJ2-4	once	TGTGCCAGCAGTTTAGATTTTGTTCGTGAAGCCAAAAACATTCAGTACTTC	CASSLDFVREAKNIQYF
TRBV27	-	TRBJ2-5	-	TGTGCCAGCAGTTTATGGGCCGGGGTTGGAGAGACCCAGTACTTC	CASSLWAGVGETQYF
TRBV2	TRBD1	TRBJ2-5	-	TGTGCCACCGTGGACAGGGGGTTGGAGACCCAGTACTTC	CATVDRGLETQYF
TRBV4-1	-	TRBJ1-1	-	TGCGCCAGCAGCCAAGATGGATCGGACAGCGATGAAGCTTTCTTT	CASSQDGSDSDEAFF
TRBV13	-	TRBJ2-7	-	TGTGCCAGCAGCTTAGAGGGTGTGGACTACGAGCAGTACTTC	CASSLEGVDYEQYF
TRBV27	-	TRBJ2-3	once	TGTGCCAGCAGCTTTGGATCGAGGGGCCCCGGACGGGATACGCAGTATTTT	CASSFGSRGPGRDTQYF
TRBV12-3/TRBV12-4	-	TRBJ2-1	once	TGTGCCAGCAGTTACGTGGGGTTCTCTTACAATGAGCAGTTCTTC	CASSYVGFSYNEQFF
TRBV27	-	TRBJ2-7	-	TGTGCCAGCAGTCCCACCGGAGGGCCGGACGAGCAGTACTTC	CASSPTGGPDEQYF
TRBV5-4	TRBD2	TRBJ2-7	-	TGTGCCAGCAGTTCGGGACTAGCGGTGGAGTACTTC	CASSSGLAVEYF
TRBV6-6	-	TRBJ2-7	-	TGTGCCAGCAGTTACTTCCACACGAGCGGCTACGAGCAGTACTTC	CASSYFHTSGYEQYF
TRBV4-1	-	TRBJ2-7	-	TGCGCCAGCAGCCACAGGGGACCAAACTACGAGCAGTACTTC	CASSHRGPNYEQYF
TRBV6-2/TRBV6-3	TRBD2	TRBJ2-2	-	TGTGCCAACCCAGGGCGACTAGCGGGAGGGCCGGACACCGGGGAGCTGTTTTTT	CANPGRLAGGPDTGELFF
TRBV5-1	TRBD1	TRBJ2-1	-	TGCGCCAGCAGCTTATCCGGGACAGAGTACAATGAGCAGTTCTTC	CASSLSGTEYNEQFF
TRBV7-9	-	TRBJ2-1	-	TGTGCCAGCAGCCGAGAAGGGGATGAGCAGTTCTTC	CASSREGDEQFF
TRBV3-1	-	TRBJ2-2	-	TGTGCCAGCAGCCAAGATGTCGCGGGATACACCGGGGAGCTGTTTTTT	CASSQDVAGYTGELFF
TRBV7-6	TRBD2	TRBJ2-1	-	TGTGCCAGCAGCGCCGGGACTAGCTTCTCGCTTACGGGGGATGAGCAGTTCTTC	CASSAGTSFSLTGDEQFF
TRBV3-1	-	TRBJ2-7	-	TGTGCCAGCAGCGAAACCGGACAGCCTGAGCAGTACTTC	CASSETGQPEQYF
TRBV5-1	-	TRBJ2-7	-	TGCGCCAGCAGCCACGACACAACCTACGAGCAGTACTTC	CASSHDTTYEQYF
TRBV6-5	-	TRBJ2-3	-	TGTGCCAGCAGTTACCTACAACCTGGAAGCACAGATACGCAGTATTTT	CASSYLQPGSTDTQYF
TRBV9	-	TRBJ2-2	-	TGTGCCAGCAGCGTAGTTACCACCGGGGAGCTGTTTTTT	CASSVVTTGELFF
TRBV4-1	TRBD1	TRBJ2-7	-	TGCGCCAGCAGCCAAACATGGACAGGGGTATACGAGCAGTACTTC	CASSQTWTGVYEQYF
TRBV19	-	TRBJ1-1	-	TGTGCCACCGGGGTTGGGAACACTGAAGCTTTCTTT	CATGVGNTEAFF
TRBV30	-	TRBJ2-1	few	TGTGCCTGGAGTGGATTAGACTTGAGCTCCTACAATGAGCAGTTCTTC	CAWSGLDLSSYNEQFF
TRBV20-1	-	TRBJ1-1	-	TGCAGTGCTAGAGGCCCAATGAACACTGAAGCTTTCTTT	CSARGPMNTEAFF
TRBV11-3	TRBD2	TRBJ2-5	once	TGTGCCAGCAGCCCCACCTTCGGACTAGCGACAGAGACCCAGTACTTC	CASSPTFGLATETQYF
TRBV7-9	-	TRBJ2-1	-	TGTGCCAGCAGCACGACCTCGGGCAATGAGCAGTTCTTC	CASSTTSGNEQFF
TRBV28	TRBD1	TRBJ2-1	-	TGTGCCAGCAGTTTCGTCGGACAGGGGTTCTACAATGAGCAGTTCTTC	CASSFVGQGFYNEQFF
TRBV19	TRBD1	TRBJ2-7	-	TGTGCCAGTAGTGTCGGACAGGGCTACGAGCAGTACTTC	CASSVGQGYEQYF
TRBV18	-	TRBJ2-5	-	TGTGCCAGCTCACCCACCGTAGGGTACGAGACCCAGTACTTC	CASSPTVGYETQYF
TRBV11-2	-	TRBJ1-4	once	TGTGCCAGCAAAGAAATAACTAATGAAAAACTGTTTTTT	CASKEITNEKLFF
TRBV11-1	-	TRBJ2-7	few	TGTGCCAGCAGCTTAGAGTCGGGCCCCTACGAGCAGTACTTC	CASSLESGPYEQYF
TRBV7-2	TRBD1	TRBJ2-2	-	TGTGCCAGCAGCTTCTACCCGGGACAGGAGAACACCGGGGAGCTGTTTTTT	CASSFYPGQENTGELFF
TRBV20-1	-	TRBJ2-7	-	TGCAGTGCTAGAGATAAGGGGTCCTGGGAGCAGTACTTC	CSARDKGSWEQYF
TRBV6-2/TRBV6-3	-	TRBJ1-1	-	TGTGCCAGCAGTTATCAGGAATACGGCGCTTTCATGAACACTGAAGCTTTCTTT	CASSYQEYGAFMNTEAFF
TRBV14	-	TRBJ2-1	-	TGTGCCAGCAGCCAAGATTCATCCCTGTCAGGGCAGTTCTTC	CASSQDSSLSGQFF
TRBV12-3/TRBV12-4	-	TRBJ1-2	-	TGTGCCAGCAGTCCGGGGGATAACTATGGCTACACCTTC	CASSPGDNYGYTF
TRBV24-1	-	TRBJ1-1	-	TGTGCCACCAGTGATTCCCAGGGTAGCACTGAAGCTTTCTTT	CATSDSQGSTEAFF
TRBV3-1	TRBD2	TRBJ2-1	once	TGTGCCAGCAGCCAAACTAGCGCCACCTACAATGAGCAGTTCTTC	CASSQTSATYNEQFF
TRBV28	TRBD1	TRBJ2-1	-	TGTGCCAGCAGTCTCCCCGACAGGGCCAGATATGAGCAGTTCTTC	CASSLPDRARYEQFF
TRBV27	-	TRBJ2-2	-	TGTGCCAGTAGACTCGACACCGGGGAGCTGTTTTTT	CASRLDTGELFF
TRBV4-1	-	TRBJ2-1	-	TGCGCCAGCAGCCAAGTGCCCGCGGGGAGGGGGGCCTACAATGAGCAGTTCTTC	CASSQVPAGRGAYNEQFF
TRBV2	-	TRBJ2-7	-	TGTGCCGTTGGAAAGGAACTCTCCTACGAGCAGTACTTC	CAVGKELSYEQYF
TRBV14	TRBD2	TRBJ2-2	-	TGTGCCAGCAGCCAAACCCGGACTAGCGGGAGCGGGGAGCTGTTTTTT	CASSQTRTSGSGELFF
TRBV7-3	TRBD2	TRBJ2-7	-	TGTGCCAGCAGCTTAAGTGGGACTAGCGGGGCCCCCTCCGAGCAGTACTTC	CASSLSGTSGAPSEQYF
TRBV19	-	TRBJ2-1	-	TGTGCCAGTAGTATTTGGAACGAGCAGTTCTTC	CASSIWNEQFF
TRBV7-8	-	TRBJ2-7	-	TGTGCCAGCAGCTTAGACTCGGCCTACGAGCAGTACTTC	CASSLDSAYEQYF
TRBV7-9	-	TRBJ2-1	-	TGTGCCAGCAGTTCCCCGCCGGGGAAGAGCTACAATGAGCAGTTCTTC	CASSSPPGKSYNEQFF